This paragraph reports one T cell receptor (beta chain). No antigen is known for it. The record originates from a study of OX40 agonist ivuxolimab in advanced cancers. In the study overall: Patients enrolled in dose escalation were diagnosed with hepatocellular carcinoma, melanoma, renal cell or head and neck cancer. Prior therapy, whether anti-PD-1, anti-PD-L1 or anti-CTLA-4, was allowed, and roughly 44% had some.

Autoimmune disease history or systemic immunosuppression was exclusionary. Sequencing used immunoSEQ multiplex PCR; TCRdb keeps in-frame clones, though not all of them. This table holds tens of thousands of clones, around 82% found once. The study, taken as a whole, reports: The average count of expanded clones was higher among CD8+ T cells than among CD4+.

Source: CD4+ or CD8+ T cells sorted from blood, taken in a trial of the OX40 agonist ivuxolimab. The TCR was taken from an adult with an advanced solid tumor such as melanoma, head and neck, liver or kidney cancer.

In DNA form, the CDR3 reads TGTGCCATCAGTGAGTCGGGACAGCCCAATCAGCCCCAGCATTTT. It yields the protein CAISESGQPNQPQHF. The chain employs TRBV10-3 and TRBJ1-5; the match to TRBD1 covers 7 bases. The CDR3 has 15 amino acids. J was trimmed by 3 bases and V by 0 bases; bases with no gene match: 2. In germline, CDR1 is ENHRY, CDR2 SYGVKD.